The present T cell receptor (beta chain) was sequenced within a study of post-analysis software for immune sequencing data. Study background: The study covered relapsing-remitting, secondary progressive and progressive-relapsing courses of multiple sclerosis. The study, taken as a whole, reports: The study found TRBV5-6, TRBV5-1 and TRBV20-1 among roughly 5 TRBV segments more frequent in patients than controls. The F measure placed samples prepared in the same batch into strongly shared clusters. Normalized Chao1 diversity was significantly reduced in patients versus controls.

The TCR beta cDNA libraries contained unique molecular identifiers. Input populations of about 0.95 to 11 million T cells gave rise to some 500,000 cDNA molecules. TCRdb redid the calling of the PCR reads with MiXCR, one entry per CDR3 protein. The sample contains about 200,000 distinct CDR3 sequences, 29% of which appear only once. A note on this clonotype: Antigen unknown. Given a much more abundant clone one base away, this may be a read error.

The CDR3 extends over 14 amino acids. In germline, CDR1 is SQVTM, CDR2 ANQGSEA. Sequencing used blood. The clonotype originates from a girl aged 2-17 years with multiple sclerosis. This chain uses TRBV29-1 with TRBJ2-7; tentatively, D is TRBD1 (6 bases). With the DNA end fitting TRBJ2-5 better, the J assignment may be wrong. In DNA, the CDR3 is TGCAGCTCGCTATTGGGACAATCGAGAGGGACCCAGTACTTC. Translating it yields CSSLLGQSRGTQYF.